This TCR beta chain was identified during a study of early T cells in non-severe SARS-CoV-2 infection. Study-level background: Unpaired chains resulted from sequencing bulk RNA of unsorted whole blood. Findings and limits, study-wide: VDJdb matching, biased toward anti-spike CD8 responses, missed private and CD4 specificities.

Individual cDNA molecules carried attached unique molecular identifiers. TCRdb reprocessed the 5' RACE reads with MiXCR, giving one entry per CDR3 protein. The sample lists under 95,000 distinct CDR3 sequences; 10% to 15% were seen once. The sample holds many counts of this clonotype. Antigen: not known. CDR3 size: 14 residues. CDR1 MDHEN and CDR2 SYDVKM come from the germline V gene. Trimming took off 8 bases at V and 4 bases at J, with 15 bases between the two ends. This chain connects TRBV28 to TRBJ2-4; D remains unclear. This sequence was found in an adult who was a healthcare worker with PCR-confirmed SARS-CoV-2 infection or an uninfected control (not recorded which). The sequenced sample consisted of whole blood. CDR3 region: CASGPGSSKNIQYF. In DNA form, the CDR3 reads TGTGCCAGCGGACCAGGCAGTTCTAAAAACATTCAGTACTTC.